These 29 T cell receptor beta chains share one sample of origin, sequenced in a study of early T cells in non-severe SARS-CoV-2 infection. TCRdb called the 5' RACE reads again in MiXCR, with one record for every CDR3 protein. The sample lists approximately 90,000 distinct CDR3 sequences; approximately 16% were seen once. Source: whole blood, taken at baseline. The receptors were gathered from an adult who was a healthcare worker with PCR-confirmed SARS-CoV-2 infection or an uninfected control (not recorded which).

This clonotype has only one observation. The CDR3 DNA reads as TGCAGCGTGGACAGTTTCACCTCCTACGAGCAGTACTTC. This encodes CSVDSFTSYEQYF. This rearrangement joins TRBV29-1 to TRBJ2-7, with a tentative D call TRBD1 (6 bases). The germline gives CDR1 SQVTM, CDR2 ANQGSEA. The CDR3 has 13 residues. The V and J ends lost 6 bases and 0 bases respectively, with 12 bases between them.

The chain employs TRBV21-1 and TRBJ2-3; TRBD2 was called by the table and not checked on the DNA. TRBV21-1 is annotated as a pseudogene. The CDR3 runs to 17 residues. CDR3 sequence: CASSKEKAGSLTDTQYF. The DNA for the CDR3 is TGTGCCAGCAGCAAAGAGAAGGCGGGATCCCTCACAGATACGCAGTATTTT.

The CDR3 DNA sequence: TGTGCCTGGAGTGTGCCTGGAAGGAACGAAAAACTGTTTTTT. Protein: CAWSVPGRNEKLFF. This rearrangement joins TRBV30 to TRBJ1-4; D is ambiguous. CDR3 length: 14 residues. The germline V gene has CDR1 GTSNPN and CDR2 SVGIG (reference sequence). V shed 0 bases and J shed 8 bases, with 13 bases lying between them. The entire variable domain, with the rest obtained from reference TRBV30 and TRBJ1-4, is as follows: SQTIHQWPATLVQPVGSPLSLECTVEGTSNPNLYWYRQAAGRGLQLLFYSVGIGQISSEVPQNLSASRPQDRQFILSSKKLLLSDSGFYLCAWSVPGRNEKLFFGSGTQLSVL.

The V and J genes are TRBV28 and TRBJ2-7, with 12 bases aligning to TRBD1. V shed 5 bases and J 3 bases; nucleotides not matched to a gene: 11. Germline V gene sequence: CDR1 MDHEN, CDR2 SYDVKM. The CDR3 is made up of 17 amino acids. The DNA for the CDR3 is TGTGCCAGCAGTCACCCGCCCGGGACAGGGGGCAGCTACGAGCAGTACTTC. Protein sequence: CASSHPPGTGGSYEQYF. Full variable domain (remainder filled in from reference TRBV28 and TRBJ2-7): DVKVTQSSRYLVKRTGEKVFLECVQDMDHENMFWYRQDPGLGLRLIYFSYDVKMKEKGDIPEGYSVSREKKERFSLILESASTNQTSMYLCASSHPPGTGGSYEQYFGPGTRLTVT.

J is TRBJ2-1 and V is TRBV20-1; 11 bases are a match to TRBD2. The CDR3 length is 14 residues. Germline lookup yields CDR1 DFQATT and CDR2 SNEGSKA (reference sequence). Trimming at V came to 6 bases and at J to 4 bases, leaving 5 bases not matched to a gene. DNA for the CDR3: TGCAGTGCACCGAGACTAGCGGGATACAATGAGCAGTTCTTC. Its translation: CSAPRLAGYNEQFF.

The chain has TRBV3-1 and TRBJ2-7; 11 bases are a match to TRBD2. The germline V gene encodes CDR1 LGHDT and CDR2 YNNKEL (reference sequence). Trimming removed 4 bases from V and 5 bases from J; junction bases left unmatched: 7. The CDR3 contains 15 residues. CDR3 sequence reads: CASSPSSGRLHEQYF. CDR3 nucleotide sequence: TGTGCCAGCAGCCCGTCTAGCGGGAGGCTCCACGAGCAGTACTTC.

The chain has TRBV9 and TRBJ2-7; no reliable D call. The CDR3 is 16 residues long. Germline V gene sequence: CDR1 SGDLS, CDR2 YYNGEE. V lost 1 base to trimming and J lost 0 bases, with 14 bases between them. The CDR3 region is CASSVRPAHSSYEQYF. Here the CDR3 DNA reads TGTGCCAGCAGCGTACGTCCAGCCCACAGCTCCTACGAGCAGTACTTC.

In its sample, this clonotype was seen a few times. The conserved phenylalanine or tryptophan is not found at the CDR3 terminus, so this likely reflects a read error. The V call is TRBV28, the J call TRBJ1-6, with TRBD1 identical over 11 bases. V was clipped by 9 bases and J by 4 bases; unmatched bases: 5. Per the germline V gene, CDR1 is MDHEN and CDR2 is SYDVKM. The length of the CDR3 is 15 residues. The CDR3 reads CASRTGGPYNSPLHL. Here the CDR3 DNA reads TGTGCCAGTCGGACAGGGGGCCCTTATAATTCACCCCTCCACCTT.

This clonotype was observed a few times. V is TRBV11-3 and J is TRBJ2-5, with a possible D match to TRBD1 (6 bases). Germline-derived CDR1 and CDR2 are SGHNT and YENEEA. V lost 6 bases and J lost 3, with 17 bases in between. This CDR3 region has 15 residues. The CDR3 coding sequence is TGTGCCAGCAGTAGCAGCCCAGGACAGAAAGAGACCCAGTACTTC. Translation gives CASSSSPGQKETQYF.

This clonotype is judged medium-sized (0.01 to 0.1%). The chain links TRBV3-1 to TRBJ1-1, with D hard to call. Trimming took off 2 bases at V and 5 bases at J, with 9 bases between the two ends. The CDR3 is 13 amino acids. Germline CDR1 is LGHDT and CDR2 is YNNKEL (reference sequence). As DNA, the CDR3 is TGTGCCAGCAGCCAACAGGTGGCTACTGAAGCTTTCTTT. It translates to CASSQQVATEAFF.

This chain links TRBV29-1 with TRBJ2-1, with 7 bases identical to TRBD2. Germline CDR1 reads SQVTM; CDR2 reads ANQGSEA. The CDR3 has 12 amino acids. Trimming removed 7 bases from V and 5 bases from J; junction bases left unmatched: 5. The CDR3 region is CSALAANNEQFF. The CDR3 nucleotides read TGCAGCGCTCTAGCGGCTAACAATGAGCAGTTCTTC.

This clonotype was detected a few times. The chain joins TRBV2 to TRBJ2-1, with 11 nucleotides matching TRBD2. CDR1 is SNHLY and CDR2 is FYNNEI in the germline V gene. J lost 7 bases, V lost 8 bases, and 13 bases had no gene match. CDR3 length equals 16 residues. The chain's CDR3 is CASGASGRTNGNEQFF. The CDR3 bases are TGTGCCAGCGGGGCTAGCGGGAGGACGAACGGGAATGAGCAGTTCTTC.

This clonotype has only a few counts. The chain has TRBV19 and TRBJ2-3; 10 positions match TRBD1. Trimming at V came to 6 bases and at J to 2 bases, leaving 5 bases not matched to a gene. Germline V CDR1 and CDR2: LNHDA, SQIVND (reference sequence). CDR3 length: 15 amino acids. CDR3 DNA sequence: TGTGCCAGTAGCCCCGGGACAGGGGCCACAGATACGCAGTATTTT. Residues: CASSPGTGATDTQYF.

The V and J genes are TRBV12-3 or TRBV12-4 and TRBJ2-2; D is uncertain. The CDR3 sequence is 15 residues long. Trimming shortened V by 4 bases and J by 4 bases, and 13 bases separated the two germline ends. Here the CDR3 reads CASSSISGRTGELFF. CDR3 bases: TGTGCCAGCAGTTCGATCTCGGGTCGCACCGGGGAGCTGTTTTTT.

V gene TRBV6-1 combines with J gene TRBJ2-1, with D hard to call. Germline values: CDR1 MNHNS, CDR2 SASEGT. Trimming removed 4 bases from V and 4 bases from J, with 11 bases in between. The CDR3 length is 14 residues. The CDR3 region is CASSAAKEYNEQFF. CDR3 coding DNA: TGTGCCAGCAGTGCCGCCAAAGAGTACAATGAGCAGTTCTTC.

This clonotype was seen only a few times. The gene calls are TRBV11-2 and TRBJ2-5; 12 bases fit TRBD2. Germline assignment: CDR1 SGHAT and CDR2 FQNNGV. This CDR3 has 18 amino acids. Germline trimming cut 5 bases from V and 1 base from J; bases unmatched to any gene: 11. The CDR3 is CASSPRASGRAAQETQYF. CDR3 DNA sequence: TGTGCCAGCAGCCCGCGGGCTAGCGGGAGGGCCGCCCAAGAGACCCAGTACTTC.

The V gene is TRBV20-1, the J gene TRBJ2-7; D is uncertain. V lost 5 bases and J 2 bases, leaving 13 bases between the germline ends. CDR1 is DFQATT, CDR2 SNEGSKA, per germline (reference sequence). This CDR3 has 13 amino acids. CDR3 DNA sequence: TGCAGTGCTGCAGTCCTTACAGCCTACGAGCAGTACTTC. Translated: CSAAVLTAYEQYF.

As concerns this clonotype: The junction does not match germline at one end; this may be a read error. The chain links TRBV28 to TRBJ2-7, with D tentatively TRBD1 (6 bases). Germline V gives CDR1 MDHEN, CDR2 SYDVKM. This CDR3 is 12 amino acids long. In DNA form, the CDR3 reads TGTGCCAGCAGCCCAGCAGGGGCGCCTATGCACTTC. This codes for CASSPAGAPMHF.

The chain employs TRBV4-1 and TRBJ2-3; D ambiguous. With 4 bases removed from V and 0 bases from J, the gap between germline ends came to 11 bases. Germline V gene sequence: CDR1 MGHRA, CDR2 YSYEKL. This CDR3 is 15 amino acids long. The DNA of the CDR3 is TGCGCCAGCAGCCTTTGGGGTCGAAGCACAGATACGCAGTATTTT. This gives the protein CASSLWGRSTDTQYF.

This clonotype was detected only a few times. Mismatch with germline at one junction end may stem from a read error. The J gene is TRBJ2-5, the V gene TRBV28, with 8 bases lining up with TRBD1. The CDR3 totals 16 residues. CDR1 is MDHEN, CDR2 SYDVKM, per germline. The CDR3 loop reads CASSSPGQGAQGTQYF. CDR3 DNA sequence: TGTGCCAGCAGTTCCCCGGGGCAGGGGGCGCAAGGGACCCAGTACTTC.

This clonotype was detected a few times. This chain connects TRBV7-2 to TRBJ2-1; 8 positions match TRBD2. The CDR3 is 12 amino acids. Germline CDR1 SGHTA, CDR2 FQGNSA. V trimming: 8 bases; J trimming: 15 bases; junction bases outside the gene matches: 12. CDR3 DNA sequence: TGTGCCAGCTCACTAACGGGAGGGCCGCCGTTCTTC. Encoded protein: CASSLTGGPPFF.

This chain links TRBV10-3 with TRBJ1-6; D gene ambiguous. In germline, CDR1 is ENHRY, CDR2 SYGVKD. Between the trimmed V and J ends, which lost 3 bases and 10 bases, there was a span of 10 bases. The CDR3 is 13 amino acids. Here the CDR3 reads CAISDASRSPLHF. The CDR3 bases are TGTGCCATCAGTGACGCCAGTAGGTCACCCCTCCACTTT.

This CDR3 is CATSREAGTTNTGELFF. The CDR3 bases are TGTGCCACCAGCAGAGAAGCCGGGACTACTAACACCGGGGAGCTGTTTTTT. V gene TRBV15 combines with J gene TRBJ2-2; 7 nucleotides align to TRBD2. The CDR3 extends over 17 amino acids. CDR1 is LNHNV and CDR2 is YYDKDF in the germline V gene (reference sequence). V dropped 0 bases and J dropped 2; count of bases not matched to a gene: 6.

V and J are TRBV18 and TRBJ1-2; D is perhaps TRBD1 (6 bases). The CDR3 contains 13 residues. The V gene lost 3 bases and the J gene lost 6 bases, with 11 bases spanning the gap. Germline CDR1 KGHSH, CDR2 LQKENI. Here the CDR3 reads CASSPGTFDGYTF. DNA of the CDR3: TGTGCCAGCTCACCGGGGACATTCGATGGCTACACCTTC.

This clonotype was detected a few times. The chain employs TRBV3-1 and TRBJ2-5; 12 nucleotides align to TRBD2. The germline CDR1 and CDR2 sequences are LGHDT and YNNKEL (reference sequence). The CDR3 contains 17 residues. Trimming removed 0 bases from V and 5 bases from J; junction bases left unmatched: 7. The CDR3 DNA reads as TGTGCCAGCAGCCAAGACCGACTAGCGGGAGAGTTGGAGACCCAGTACTTC. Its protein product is CASSQDRLAGELETQYF.

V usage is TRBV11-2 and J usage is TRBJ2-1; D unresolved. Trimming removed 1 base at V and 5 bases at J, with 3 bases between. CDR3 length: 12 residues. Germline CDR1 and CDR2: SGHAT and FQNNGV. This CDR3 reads CASSLGNNEQFF. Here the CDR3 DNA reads TGTGCCAGCAGCTTAGGGAACAATGAGCAGTTCTTC.

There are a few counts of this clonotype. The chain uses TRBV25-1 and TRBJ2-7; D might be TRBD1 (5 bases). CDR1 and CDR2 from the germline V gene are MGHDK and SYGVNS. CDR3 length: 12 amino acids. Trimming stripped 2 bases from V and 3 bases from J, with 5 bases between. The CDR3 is CASSEQGYEQYF. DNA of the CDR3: TGTGCCAGCAGTGAACAGGGCTACGAGCAGTACTTC.

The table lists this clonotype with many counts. The CDR3 is CSARQTSGSSYEQYF. The CDR3 bases are TGCAGTGCTAGGCAGACTAGCGGGAGCTCCTACGAGCAGTACTTC. This chain links TRBV20-1 with TRBJ2-7; 12 bases fit TRBD2. Germline lookup yields CDR1 DFQATT and CDR2 SNEGSKA (reference sequence). With V trimmed by 3 bases and J by 0 bases, 3 bases remained unmatched. This CDR3 region has 15 residues.

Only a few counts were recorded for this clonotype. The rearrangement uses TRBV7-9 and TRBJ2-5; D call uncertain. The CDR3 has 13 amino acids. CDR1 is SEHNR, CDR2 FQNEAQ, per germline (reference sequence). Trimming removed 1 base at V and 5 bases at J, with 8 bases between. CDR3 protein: CASSLGGYETQYF. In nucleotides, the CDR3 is TGTGCCAGCAGCTTAGGGGGATACGAGACCCAGTACTTC.